This T cell receptor beta chain was found in a study of cytomegalovirus exposure and HLA in healthy donors. Regarding the study as a whole: Listed as cytomegalovirus-associated were over 150 TCR beta chains. Specific recognition of CMV antigens was confirmed in vitro for three chains (all CMV-associated).

As for this clone: What it binds is not known.

Primers: 60 Vbeta forward and 13 Jbeta reverse. Clones were sequenced by immunoSEQ multiplex PCR, and TCRdb holds only the in-frame ones, with some missing. The sample lists roughly 100,000 clones, 75% to 80% occurring once. Sequencing used PBMCs. The receptor was isolated from a female donor in good health and CMV-seronegative.

CDR3 DNA: TGTGCCAGCAGTTACATCGGCACTGAAGCTTTCTTT. It yields the protein CASSYIGTEAFF. The rearrangement links TRBV6-6 to TRBJ1-1; the D is unclear. The CDR3 has 12 residues. The germline gives CDR1 MNHNY, CDR2 SVGAGI (reference sequence). The V gene lost 2 bases and the J gene lost 4 bases, with 5 bases spanning the gap.